The clone carrying this TCR beta chain has a handful of counts. These data originate in a study of blood T cell repertoires in COVID-19. For the study at large: Samples of COVID-19 (acute and convalescent) were obtained from the United States, Italy and Spain.

V was clipped by 0 bases and J by 7 bases; unmatched bases: 12. There are 16 residues in the CDR3. Germline loops: CDR1 MNHNY, CDR2 SVGAGI (reference sequence). Data came from immunoSEQ multiplex PCR; TCRdb stores just in-frame clones and leaves some out. The sample includes hundreds of thousands of clones, nearly 85% seen only once; the top ten take 8% to 9.5%. The V gene is TRBV6-6, the J gene TRBJ2-7, with 7 bases fitting TRBD1. Sequencing input: peripheral blood. The sequence was collected from a human donor in a cohort sampled during active COVID-19. CDR3 DNA sequence: TGTGCCAGCAGTTACTCGACTGACGGACAGGCGATGGAGCAGTACTTC. Amino acid sequence: CASSYSTDGQAMEQYF.